Listed below are T cell receptor beta chains from one sample, sequenced in a study of cytomegalovirus exposure and HLA in healthy donors. Using immunoSEQ multiplex PCR, the repertoire was profiled, and TCRdb retains in-frame clones only, with some absent. The table shows around 98,000 clones, with roughly 73% occurring only once. Sequencing was performed on PBMCs. These receptors were taken from a middle-aged woman in good health and CMV-seronegative. Each CDR3 is given with its conserved first and last residue. Fields, in order: V gene, J gene, D gene, clone size, CDR3 protein, CDR3 DNA. A D gene is named only where the DNA matches it firmly. Rows give clone size only sometimes, using once, few, many, or a class for an expanded clone.

>TRBV5-1|TRBJ2-1|.|once
CASSLTPSKGQFF
TGCGCCAGCAGCCTTACACCTAGCAAGGGGCAGTTCTTC
>TRBV29-1|TRBJ1-5|TRBD1|.
CSVAGQGSNQPQNF
TGCAGCGTTGCCGGACAGGGTAGCAATCAGCCCCAGAATTTT
>TRBV4-2|TRBJ1-2|.|.
CASSQGGQNYGYTF
TGTGCCAGCAGCCAAGGTGGACAGAACTATGGCTACACCTTC
>TRBV5-8|TRBJ1-6|TRBD1|.
CASSLYLGGGMGPLHF
TGTGCCAGCAGCTTGTATCTAGGGGGCGGCATGGGGCCCCTCCACTTT
>TRBV16|TRBJ1-1|.|.
CASSQSTVSQFRGTEAFF
TGTGCCAGCAGCCAATCCACAGTGTCACAATTCCGTGGCACTGAAGCTTTCTTT
>TRBV6-5|TRBJ2-7|TRBD1|few
CASSGTGESVYEQYF
TGTGCCAGCAGCGGGACAGGGGAGAGCGTCTACGAGCAGTACTTC
>TRBV30|TRBJ1-2|.|.
CAWRQTGMNYGYTF
TGTGCCTGGAGGCAAACCGGGATGAACTATGGCTACACCTTC
>TRBV4-2|TRBJ2-1|.|once
CASSQSSGIYNEQFF
TGTGCCAGCAGCCAATCTTCGGGGATTTACAATGAGCAGTTCTTC
>TRBV7-2|TRBJ2-1|TRBD2|.
CASKSTGGEAGLYNEQFF
TGTGCCAGCAAATCGACGGGGGGTGAAGCGGGGCTCTACAATGAGCAGTTCTTC
>TRBV7-8|TRBJ2-5|.|.
CASSSPGQQETQYF
TGTGCCAGCAGCTCCCCCGGACAGCAAGAGACCCAGTACTTC
>TRBV4-3|TRBJ1-2|TRBD1|.
CASSSPTGGNGYTF
TGCGCCAGCAGCTCCCCGACAGGGGGCAATGGCTACACCTTC
>TRBV7-9|TRBJ1-3|.|.
CASSFLPPGNTIYF
TGTGCCAGCAGCTTTCTACCTCCTGGAAACACCATATATTTT
>TRBV6-6|TRBJ2-7|.|once
CASSYSAGPLPYEQYF
TGTGCCAGCAGTTACTCGGCAGGGCCGCTCCCCTACGAGCAGTACTTC
>TRBV6-5|TRBJ1-4|.|few
CATIDSGAGDEKLFF
TGTGCCACAATTGACTCAGGGGCGGGAGATGAAAAACTGTTTTTT
>TRBV7-8|TRBJ1-5|.|.
CASSLVDQPQHF
TGTGCCAGCAGCTTAGTAGATCAGCCCCAGCATTTT
>TRBV27|TRBJ1-2|TRBD1|.
CASSARGPGTAGGYTF
TGTGCCAGCAGTGCCCGGGGTCCCGGGACAGCGGGTGGCTACACCTTC
>TRBV6-5|TRBJ1-2|.|.
CASKEGNNYGYTF
TGTGCCAGCAAAGAGGGTAATAACTATGGCTACACCTTC
>TRBV5-4|TRBJ1-2|TRBD1|.
CASSVDRVGYGYTF
TGTGCCAGCAGCGTTGACAGGGTCGGATATGGCTACACCTTC
>TRBV19|TRBJ1-1|.|few
CASSITGNTEAFF
TGTGCCAGTAGTATTACAGGGAACACTGAAGCTTTCTTT
>TRBV10-3|TRBJ1-3|TRBD1|.
CAISGGGNTIYF
TGTGCCATCTCAGGGGGCGGAAACACCATATATTTT
>TRBV2|TRBJ1-1|.|.
CASSARRVPNTEAFF
TGTGCCAGCAGTGCCCGACGGGTCCCTAACACTGAAGCTTTCTTT
>TRBV29-1|TRBJ2-5|.|.
CSVEFGNKETQYF
TGCAGCGTTGAATTTGGCAACAAAGAGACCCAGTACTTC
>TRBV4-1|TRBJ2-7|TRBD2|few
CASSQDGASGAYEQYF
TGCGCCAGCAGCCAAGATGGGGCTAGCGGTGCATACGAGCAGTACTTC
>TRBV29-1|TRBJ1-1|.|.
CSVEWSDRYNTEAFF
TGCAGCGTTGAATGGTCCGACAGGTATAACACTGAAGCTTTCTTT
>TRBV4-3|TRBJ1-4|TRBD1|.
CASSQERTGGNLFF
TGCGCCAGCAGCCAAGAACGCACAGGGGGCAATCTGTTTTTT
>TRBV2|TRBJ1-1|.|.
CASGGRRSENTEAFF
TGTGCCAGCGGCGGGCGGCGGAGTGAGAACACTGAAGCTTTCTTT
>TRBV2|TRBJ1-4|TRBD1|few
CASKSGTGDEKLFF
TGTGCCAGCAAGTCCGGGACAGGAGACGAAAAACTGTTTTTT
>TRBV7-2|TRBJ2-3|.|.
CASSLEATQYF
TGTGCCAGCAGCTTAGAAGCTACGCAGTATTTT
>TRBV29-1|TRBJ2-2|.|few
CSVQGNTGELFF
TGCAGCGTGCAGGGGAACACCGGGGAGCTGTTTTTT
>TRBV5-1|TRBJ2-3|.|.
CASSLALAPTDTQYF
TGCGCCAGCAGCTTGGCCCTAGCCCCCACAGATACGCAGTATTTT
>TRBV11-3|TRBJ2-7|TRBD2|once
CASSLGTSSEQYF
TGTGCCAGCAGCTTAGGGACTAGCTCCGAGCAGTACTTC
>TRBV15|TRBJ2-7|TRBD2|once
CATSREDTGGGWMEEQYF
TGTGCCACCAGCAGAGAGGATACGGGGGGGGGTTGGATGGAGGAGCAGTACTTC
>TRBV4-2|TRBJ2-2|.|.
CASSGRPGELFF
TGTGCCAGCAGCGGGCGTCCGGGGGAGCTGTTTTTT
>TRBV30|TRBJ1-5|TRBD1|once
CAWTKSGGNQPQHF
TGTGCCTGGACCAAGTCAGGGGGGAATCAGCCCCAGCATTTT
>TRBV12-5|TRBJ2-2|.|.
CASGEGQTNTGELFF
TGTGCTAGTGGGGAGGGACAGACGAACACCGGGGAGCTGTTTTTT
>TRBV4-3|TRBJ2-7|.|.
CASSRHRDNSYEQYF
TGCGCCAGCAGCCGGCACCGGGACAACTCCTACGAGCAGTACTTC
>TRBV6-5|TRBJ2-7|.|.
CASRQLSSYEQYF
TGTGCCAGCAGGCAACTGAGCTCCTACGAGCAGTACTTC
>TRBV5-1|TRBJ1-6|.|.
CASSFGAVDGSPLHF
TGCGCCAGCAGCTTTGGCGCGGTAGACGGCTCACCCCTCCACTTT
>TRBV2|TRBJ2-4|.|once
CASSEARGWHF
TGTGCCAGCAGTGAAGCTCGGGGGTGGCACTTC
>TRBV6-1|TRBJ1-5|TRBD1|.
CASSEAFDRGGNQPQHF
TGTGCCAGCAGTGAAGCTTTTGACAGGGGCGGCAATCAGCCCCAGCATTTT
>TRBV29-1|TRBJ1-1|.|.
CSVARQLNTEAFF
TGCAGCGTTGCGCGGCAGTTGAACACTGAAGCTTTCTTT
>TRBV5-1|TRBJ2-7|.|few
CASSVGWLYEQYF
TGCGCCAGCAGCGTGGGATGGCTCTACGAGCAGTACTTC
>TRBV5-4|TRBJ2-3|.|once
CASSLAAGSTDTQYF
TGTGCCAGCAGCTTGGCAGCAGGAAGCACAGATACGCAGTATTTT
>TRBV29-1|TRBJ2-7|.|.
CSVDSGVREQYF
TGCAGCGTTGATTCAGGGGTTCGCGAGCAGTACTTC
>TRBV7-9|TRBJ1-1|.|.
CASSTWQGNTEAFF
TGTGCCAGCAGCACCTGGCAGGGGAACACTGAAGCTTTCTTT
>TRBV6-6|TRBJ2-7|TRBD2|once
CASNSAGPSYEQYF
TGTGCCAGCAATTCAGCGGGGCCATCCTACGAGCAGTACTTC
>TRBV7-9|TRBJ1-2|.|.
CASRVQGANYGYTF
TGTGCCAGCAGGGTACAGGGAGCTAACTATGGCTACACCTTC
>TRBV30|TRBJ1-5|.|.
CAWSVGGPSNQPQHF
TGTGCCTGGAGTGTAGGGGGACCTAGCAATCAGCCCCAGCATTTT
>TRBV4-1|TRBJ1-1|.|.
CASSQDYGRLNTEAFF
TGCGCCAGCAGCCAAGATTACGGCAGGTTGAACACTGAAGCTTTCTTT
>TRBV6-5|TRBJ2-7|TRBD2|.
CASSRLAGGYEQYF
TGTGCCAGCAGTCGTTTAGCGGGGGGCTACGAGCAGTACTTC
>TRBV5-6|TRBJ1-6|.|.
CASSPTGRGRNSPLHF
TGTGCCAGCAGCCCTACTGGCAGGGGTCGGAATTCACCCCTCCACTTT
>TRBV5-6|TRBJ1-6|TRBD1|.
CASSPSRDRVRDNSPLHF
TGTGCCAGCAGCCCATCCCGGGACAGGGTAAGGGATAATTCACCCCTCCACTTT
>TRBV20-1|TRBJ1-1|.|few
CSASSNTEAFF
TGCAGTGCTTCCAGTAACACTGAAGCTTTCTTT
>TRBV6-6|TRBJ1-5|.|.
CAIQGGGNQPQHF
TGTGCCATCCAAGGGGGGGGGAATCAGCCCCAGCATTTT